This TCR beta chain appears in the sequencing data of a study of molecular identifiers for immune sequencing clone quantification. About the research overall: Replicate runs used RNA from about 20,000 or 100,000 naive CD8 cells, which was split five ways into aliquots, and four of those aliquots were then sequenced.

Previously reported methods and listed TCR primers produced the bulk TCR libraries. From the PCR reads, TCRdb called clonotypes with MiXCR, one entry per CDR3 protein. The data contain under 600,000 distinct CDR3 sequences, about 20% of them seen just once; the ten biggest clones take up 0.7% to 1%. Study-wide findings and caveats: Over 99% of CMV-specific effector molecules, but under 1% of naive ones, were in clones above 20 copies.

Naive CD8 libraries were made from roughly 18,000 to 920,000 sorted cells, and they used 10%, 30% or 50% RNA. This clonotype has ten or more counts. Its antigen is unknown. Germline V gene lookup returns CDR1 SGDLS and CDR2 YYNGEE. The CDR3 sequence is 14 residues long. V lost 0 bases to trimming and J lost 2 bases, with 7 bases between them. This chain connects TRBV9 to TRBJ2-3; unclear D gene. This receptor was taken from a human donor in good health. Some libraries in this study had Jurkat cell RNA spiked in. Sequenced material: naive CD8+ T cells from blood, with Jurkat cell RNA spiked in. The subset was: FACS-sorted CD8+CD4-CCR7+CD45RA+ naive T cells. CDR3 protein: CASSVEDFTDTQYF. The DNA of the CDR3 is TGTGCCAGCAGCGTAGAAGACTTCACAGATACGCAGTATTTT.